This T cell receptor beta chain emerged from a study of blood T cells in healthy people across ages. The study, taken as a whole, reports: More naive CD4+ cells and higher diversity were found in long-lived than in aged donors.

Deletions cut 4 bases from V and 5 bases from J, with 7 bases between. This CDR3 comprises 12 residues. Germline V lookup: CDR1 SEHNR, CDR2 FQNEAQ (reference sequence). This clonotype was counted a few times. Its matching antigen is unknown. Alongside a J-beta primer mix, a sample-barcoded 5' primer served in a second PCR lasting about 6 to 12 cycles. TCRdb used MiXCR to reprocess the 5' RACE reads, holding one entry per CDR3 protein. The data contain approximately 800,000 distinct CDR3 sequences, under 30% of them singletons. These data are also associated with another study on T cells of mothers and their children. That paper notes: A few healthy Caucasian mothers and their six children were the donors. Addition of sample barcodes and 2-4 random nucleotides occurred through the M1S primer of the second PCR. Over 9.5 million reads per mother and some 2.9 million per child were obtained.

The V gene is TRBV7-9, the J gene TRBJ2-3; D unclear. The TCR was taken from a boy younger than 18 in good health. The specimen sequenced was blood. The CDR3 here is CASSWDEDTQYF. In DNA form, the CDR3 reads TGTGCCAGCAGCTGGGATGAAGATACGCAGTATTTT.